This TCR beta chain was identified in a study of cytomegalovirus exposure and HLA in healthy donors. The sample holds one count of this clone. The target antigen is unknown. General study results and limits: Associated with cytomegalovirus, according to the listing, were fewer than 200 TCR beta chains. The classifier reportedly diagnosed cytomegalovirus status with high specificity and sensitivity.

Germline CDR1 SGHRS, CDR2 YFSETQ. The CDR3 is 15 residues long. J gave up 0 bases and V 6 bases, and 8 bases lay outside the gene matches. Sequencing used immunoSEQ multiplex PCR; TCRdb keeps in-frame clones, though not all of them. The data contain approximately 57,000 clones, over 85% of them seen just once; the ten biggest clones take up 4.5% to 6%. This clonotype was obtained from a woman between 18 and 30 years old in good health and CMV-seronegative. Sequenced: PBMCs. This chain connects TRBV5-1 to TRBJ1-2; 7 nucleotides match TRBD1. The CDR3 loop is CASKVSGGANYGYTF. Written as DNA, the CDR3 is TGCGCCAGCAAGGTGTCAGGGGGTGCTAACTATGGCTACACCTTC. The full variable domain, rest sourced from reference TRBV5-1 and TRBJ1-2, is KAGVTQTPRYLIKTRGQQVTLSCSPISGHRSVSWYQQTPGQGLQFLFEYFSETQRNKGNFPGRFSGRQFSNSRSEMNVSTLELGDSALYLCASKVSGGANYGYTFGSGTRLTVV.